This T cell receptor beta chain was observed in a study of blood T cells in healthy people across ages. Looked up from germline, CDR1 is SEHNR and CDR2 is FQNEAQ (reference sequence). This CDR3 has 15 residues. A note on this clonotype: Its antigen is not identified. One end of the junction varies from germline; a read error may be responsible.

Points from the study as a whole: Nothing was known about donor CMV status, and this possibly confounded expanded clonotype changes. Across the age range, TCR beta diversity per million T cells fell in a roughly linear way.

The second PCR ran roughly 6 to 11 cycles with a sample-barcoded 5' primer and J-beta primers. Using its own MiXCR run on the 5' RACE reads, TCRdb lists one record per CDR3 protein. The data hold about 1.4 million distinct CDR3 sequences, with 59% observed a single time. The sequenced sample was blood. The rearrangement links TRBV7-9 to TRBJ2-4, with 8 bases matching TRBD1. The tail of the sequence fits TRBJ2-7 better, so the J call may be wrong. The sequence came from a young man in good health. CDR3 DNA sequence: TGTGCCAGCAGCCCGCGGGACAGGAACTCCTCCGAGCAGTACTTC. Translation gives CASSPRDRNSSEQYF.